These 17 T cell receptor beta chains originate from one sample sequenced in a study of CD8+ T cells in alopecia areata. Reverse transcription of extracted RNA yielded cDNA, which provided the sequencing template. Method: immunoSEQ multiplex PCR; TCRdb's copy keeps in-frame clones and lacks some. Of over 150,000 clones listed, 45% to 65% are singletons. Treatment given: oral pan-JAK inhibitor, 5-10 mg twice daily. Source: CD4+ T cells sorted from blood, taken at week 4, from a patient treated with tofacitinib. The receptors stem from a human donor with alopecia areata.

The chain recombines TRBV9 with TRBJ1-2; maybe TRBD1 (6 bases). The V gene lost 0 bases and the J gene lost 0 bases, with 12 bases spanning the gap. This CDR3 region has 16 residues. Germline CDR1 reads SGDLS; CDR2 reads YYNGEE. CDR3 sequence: CASSVGRDTTNYGYTF. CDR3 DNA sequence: TGTGCCAGCAGCGTAGGTAGGGACACCACTAACTATGGCTACACCTTC.

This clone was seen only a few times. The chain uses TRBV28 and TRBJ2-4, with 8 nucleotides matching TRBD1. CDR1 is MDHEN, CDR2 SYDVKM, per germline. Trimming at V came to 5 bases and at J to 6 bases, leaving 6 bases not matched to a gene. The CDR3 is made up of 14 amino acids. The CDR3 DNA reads TGTGCCAGCAGTCCCCTTGGGACAGGAAACATTCAGTACTTC. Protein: CASSPLGTGNIQYF.

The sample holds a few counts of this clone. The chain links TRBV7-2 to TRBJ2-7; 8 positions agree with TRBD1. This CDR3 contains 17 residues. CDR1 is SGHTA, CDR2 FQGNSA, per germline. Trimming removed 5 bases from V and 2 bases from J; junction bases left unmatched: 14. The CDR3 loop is CASSRPIIAQGAYEQYF. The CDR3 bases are TGTGCCAGCAGCCGCCCGATTATAGCACAGGGGGCCTACGAGCAGTACTTC.

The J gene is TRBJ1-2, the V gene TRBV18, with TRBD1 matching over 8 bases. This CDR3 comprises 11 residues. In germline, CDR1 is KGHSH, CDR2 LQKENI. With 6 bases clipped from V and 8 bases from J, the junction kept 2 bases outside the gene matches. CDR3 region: CASSTGDGYTF. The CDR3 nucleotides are TGTGCCAGCTCGACAGGGGACGGCTACACCTTC.

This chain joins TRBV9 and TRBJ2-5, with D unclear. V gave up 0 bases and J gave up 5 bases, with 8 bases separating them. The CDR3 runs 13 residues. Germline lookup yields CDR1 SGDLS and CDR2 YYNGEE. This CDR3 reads CASSVDSRETQYF. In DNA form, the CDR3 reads TGTGCCAGCAGCGTAGACAGTCGGGAGACCCAGTACTTC.

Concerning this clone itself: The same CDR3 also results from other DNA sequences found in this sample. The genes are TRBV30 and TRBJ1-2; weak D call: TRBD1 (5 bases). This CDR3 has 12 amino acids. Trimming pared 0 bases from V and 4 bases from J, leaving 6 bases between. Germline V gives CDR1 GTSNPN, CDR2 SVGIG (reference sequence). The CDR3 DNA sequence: TGTGCCTGGAGTGTTGACAGCTATGGCTACACCTTC. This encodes CAWSVDSYGYTF.

CDR3 DNA sequence: TGCAGTGCTAGGGGCAGGGGGAGTAAGTTCTTC. Protein sequence: CSARGRGSKFF. V is TRBV20-1 and J is TRBJ2-1; 7 positions agree with TRBD1. CDR1 and CDR2 (germline): DFQATT, SNEGSKA (reference sequence). Losses at the gene ends were 3 bases for V and 14 bases for J; bases not matched to a gene: 7. This CDR3 has 11 residues.

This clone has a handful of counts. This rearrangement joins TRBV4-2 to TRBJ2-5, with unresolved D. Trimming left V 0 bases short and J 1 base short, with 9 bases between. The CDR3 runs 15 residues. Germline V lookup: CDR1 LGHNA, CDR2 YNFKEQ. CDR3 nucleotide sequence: TGTGCCAGCAGCCAAGATGGCACTACCCAAGAGACCCAGTACTTC. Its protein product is CASSQDGTTQETQYF.

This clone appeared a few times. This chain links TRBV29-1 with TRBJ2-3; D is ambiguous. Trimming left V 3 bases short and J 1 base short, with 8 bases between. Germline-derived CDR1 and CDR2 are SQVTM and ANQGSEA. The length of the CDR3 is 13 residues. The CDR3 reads CSVERSGTDTQYF. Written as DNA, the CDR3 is TGCAGCGTTGAGCGGTCTGGCACAGATACGCAGTATTTT.

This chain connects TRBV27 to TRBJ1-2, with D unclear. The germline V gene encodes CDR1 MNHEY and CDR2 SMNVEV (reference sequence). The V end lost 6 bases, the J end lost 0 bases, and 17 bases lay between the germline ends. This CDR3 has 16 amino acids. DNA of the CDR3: TGTGCCAGCAGCCGTTCATTTGGGAGATCTAACTATGGCTACACCTTC. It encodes CASSRSFGRSNYGYTF.

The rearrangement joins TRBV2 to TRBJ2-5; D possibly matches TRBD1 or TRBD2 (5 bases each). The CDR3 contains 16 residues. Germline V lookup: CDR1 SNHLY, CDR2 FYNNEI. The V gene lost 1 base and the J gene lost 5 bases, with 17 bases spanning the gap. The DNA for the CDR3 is TGTGCCAGCAGTGAAGGGGTCGAGAGGGGATGGGAGACCCAGTACTTC. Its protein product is CASSEGVERGWETQYF.

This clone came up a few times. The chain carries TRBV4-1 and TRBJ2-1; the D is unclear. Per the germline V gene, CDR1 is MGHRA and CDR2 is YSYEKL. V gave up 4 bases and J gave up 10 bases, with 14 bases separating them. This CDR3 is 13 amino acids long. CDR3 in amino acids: CASSLMTEDEQFF. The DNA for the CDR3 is TGCGCCAGCAGCCTGATGACCGAGGACGAGCAGTTCTTC.

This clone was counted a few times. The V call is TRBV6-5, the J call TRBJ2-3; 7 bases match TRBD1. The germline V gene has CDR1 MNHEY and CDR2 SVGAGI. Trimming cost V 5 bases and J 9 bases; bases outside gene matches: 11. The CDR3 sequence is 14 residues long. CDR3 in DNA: TGTGCCAGCAGTCCTGACAGGGTGACTTGGACGCAGTATTTT. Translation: CASSPDRVTWTQYF.

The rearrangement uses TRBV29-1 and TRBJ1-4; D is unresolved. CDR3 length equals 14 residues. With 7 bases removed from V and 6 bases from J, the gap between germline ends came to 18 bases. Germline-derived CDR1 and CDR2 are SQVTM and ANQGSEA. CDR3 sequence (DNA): TGCAGCGCCCAGACGACGGGAGGGTATGAAAAACTGTTTTTT. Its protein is CSAQTTGGYEKLFF.

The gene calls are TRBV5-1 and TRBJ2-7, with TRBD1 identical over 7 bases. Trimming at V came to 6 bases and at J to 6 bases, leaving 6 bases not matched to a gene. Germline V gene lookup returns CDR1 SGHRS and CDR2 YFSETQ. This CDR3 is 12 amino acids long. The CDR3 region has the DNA TGCGCCAGCACTTTGAACAGGGGCGAGCAGTACTTC. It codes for CASTLNRGEQYF.

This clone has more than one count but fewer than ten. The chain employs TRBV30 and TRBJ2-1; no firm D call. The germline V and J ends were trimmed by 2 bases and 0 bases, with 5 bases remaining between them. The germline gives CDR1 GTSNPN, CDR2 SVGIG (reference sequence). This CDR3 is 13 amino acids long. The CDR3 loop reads CAWSRVSYNEQFF. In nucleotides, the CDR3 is TGTGCCTGGAGTCGGGTCTCCTACAATGAGCAGTTCTTC.

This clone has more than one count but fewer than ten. The CDR3 DNA sequence: TGTGCCTGGAGGCCACCTCTGACAGGGCGGGAGACCCAGTACTTC. It translates to CAWRPPLTGRETQYF. This chain uses TRBV30 with TRBJ2-5; 7 bases fit TRBD1. The germline V gene encodes CDR1 GTSNPN and CDR2 SVGIG (reference sequence). With 3 bases clipped from V and 5 bases from J, the junction kept 12 bases outside the gene matches. CDR3 length equals 15 residues.